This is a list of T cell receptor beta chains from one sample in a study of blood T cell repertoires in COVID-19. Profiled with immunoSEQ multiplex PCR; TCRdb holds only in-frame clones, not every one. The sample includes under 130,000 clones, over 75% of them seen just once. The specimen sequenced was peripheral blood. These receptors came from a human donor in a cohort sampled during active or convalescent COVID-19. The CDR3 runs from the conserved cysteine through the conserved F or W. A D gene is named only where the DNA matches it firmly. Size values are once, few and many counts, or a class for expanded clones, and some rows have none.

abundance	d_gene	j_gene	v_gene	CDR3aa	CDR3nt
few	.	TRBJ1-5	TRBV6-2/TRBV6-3	CASSYRGGPQPQHF	TGTGCCAGCAGTTACCGGGGGGGTCCTCAGCCCCAGCATTTT
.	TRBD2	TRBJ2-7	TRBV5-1	CASSFLGGSYEQYF	TGCGCCAGCAGCTTTCTGGGGGGGTCCTACGAGCAGTACTTC
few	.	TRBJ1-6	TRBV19	CASSFHYQGRDNSPLHF	TGTGCCAGTAGTTTCCATTATCAGGGTCGGGATAATTCACCCCTCCACTTT
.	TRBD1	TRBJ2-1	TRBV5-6	CASRDIGQGVTYNEQFF	TGTGCCAGCCGTGATATTGGACAGGGGGTCACCTACAATGAGCAGTTCTTC
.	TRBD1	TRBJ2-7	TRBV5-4	CASSFGQGLSGDKYF	TGTGCCAGCAGCTTCGGACAGGGGTTGTCCGGAGATAAGTACTTC
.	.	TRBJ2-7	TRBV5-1	CASSLAHEQYF	TGCGCCAGCAGCTTAGCCCACGAGCAGTACTTC
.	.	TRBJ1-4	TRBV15	CATSHLGGNEKLFF	TGTGCCACCAGCCACCTCGGTGGTAATGAAAAACTGTTTTTT
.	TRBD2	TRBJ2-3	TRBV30	CAWTSGGETDTQYF	TGTGCCTGGACTAGCGGGGGTGAGACAGATACGCAGTATTTT
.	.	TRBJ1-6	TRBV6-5	CASSYDSVVSPLHF	TGTGCCAGCAGTTATGACAGTGTTGTTTCACCCCTCCACTTT
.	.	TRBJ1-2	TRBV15	CATSPRGSGVDGYTF	TGTGCCACCAGCCCGAGGGGGAGCGGGGTCGATGGCTACACCTTC
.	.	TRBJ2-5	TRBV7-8	CASSSSVAGSQETQYF	TGTGCCAGCAGCTCCTCAGTGGCGGGGTCCCAAGAGACCCAGTACTTC
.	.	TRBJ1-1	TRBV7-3	CASSSRRDTEAFF	TGTGCCAGCAGCAGTCGACGGGACACTGAAGCTTTCTTT
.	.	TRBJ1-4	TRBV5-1	CASSSDRDLNEKLFF	TGCGCCAGCAGCTCTGACAGAGATCTAAATGAAAAACTGTTTTTT
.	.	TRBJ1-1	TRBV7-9	CASSGRGPHGAEAFF	TGTGCCAGCAGCGGCAGGGGCCCCCATGGCGCTGAAGCTTTCTTT
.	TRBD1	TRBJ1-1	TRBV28	CASGPGQGNTEAFF	TGTGCCAGCGGACCGGGACAGGGGAACACTGAAGCTTTCTTT
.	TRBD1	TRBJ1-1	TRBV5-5	CASSREQGAAEAFF	TGTGCCAGCAGCCGGGAACAGGGGGCGGCTGAAGCTTTCTTT
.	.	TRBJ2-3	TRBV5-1	CASSQLVSYTDTQYF	TGCGCCAGCAGCCAACTAGTTTCCTACACAGATACGCAGTATTTT
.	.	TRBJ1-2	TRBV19	CASRDGQSYGYTF	TGTGCCAGTAGGGACGGACAAAGCTATGGCTACACCTTC
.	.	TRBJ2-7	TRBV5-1	CASSLGHGYEQYF	TGCGCCAGCAGCCTTGGACACGGGTACGAGCAGTACTTC
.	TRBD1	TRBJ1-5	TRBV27	CASRKGAVSWDGPQHF	TGTGCCAGCAGGAAGGGGGCAGTTAGTTGGGATGGACCCCAGCATTTT
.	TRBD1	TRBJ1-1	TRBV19	CASSIVTGGMNTEAFF	TGTGCCAGTAGTATAGTAACAGGGGGTATGAACACTGAAGCTTTCTTT
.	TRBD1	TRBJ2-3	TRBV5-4	CASSLKRQGGDTQYF	TGTGCCAGCAGCTTGAAGCGACAGGGCGGGGATACGCAGTATTTT
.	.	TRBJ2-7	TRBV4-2	CASSPSRDYEQYF	TGTGCCAGCAGCCCCAGCAGGGACTACGAGCAGTACTTC
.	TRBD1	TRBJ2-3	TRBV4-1	CASSRLGQGRTDTQYF	TGCGCCAGCAGCCGACTAGGACAGGGTAGGACAGATACGCAGTATTTT
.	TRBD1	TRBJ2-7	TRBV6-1	CASSEEGQGYYEQYF	TGTGCCAGCAGTGAAGAGGGACAGGGGTACTACGAGCAGTACTTC
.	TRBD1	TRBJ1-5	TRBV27	CASKTGGYNQPQHF	TGTGCCAGCAAAACAGGGGGCTACAATCAGCCCCAGCATTTT
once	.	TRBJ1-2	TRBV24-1	CATSPNSNYGYTF	TGTGCCACCAGTCCCAACTCTAACTATGGCTACACCTTC
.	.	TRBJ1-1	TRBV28	CASTGVTEAFF	TGTGCCAGCACAGGGGTCACTGAAGCTTTCTTT
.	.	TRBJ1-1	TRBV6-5	CASGRGADTEAFF	TGTGCCAGCGGCAGGGGCGCGGACACTGAAGCTTTCTTT
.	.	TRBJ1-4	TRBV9	CASSVAVGGEKLFF	TGTGCCAGCAGCGTAGCGGTGGGAGGCGAAAAACTGTTTTTT
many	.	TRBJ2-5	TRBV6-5	CASVRGSEETQYF	TGTGCCAGCGTGAGGGGGTCCGAAGAGACCCAGTACTTC
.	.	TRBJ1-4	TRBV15	CATSRDSRGDGKLFF	TGTGCCACCAGCAGAGACAGCAGGGGCGATGGAAAACTGTTTTTT
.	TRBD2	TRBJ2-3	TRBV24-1	CATSDRTSIRTDTQYF	TGTGCCACCAGTGATAGGACTAGCATTCGCACAGATACGCAGTATTTT
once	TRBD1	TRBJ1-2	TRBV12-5	CASGSSDRSYGYTF	TGTGCTAGTGGTAGCTCGGACAGGAGTTATGGCTACACCTTC
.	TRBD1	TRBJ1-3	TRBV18	CASSPPTGYGNTIYF	TGTGCCAGCTCACCACCGACAGGGTACGGAAACACCATATATTTT
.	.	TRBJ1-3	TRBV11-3	CASSFLPRDSGNTIYF	TGTGCCAGCAGCTTCCTCCCCAGGGACTCTGGAAACACCATATATTTT
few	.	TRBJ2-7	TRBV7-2	CASSSRYEQYF	TGTGCCAGCAGCTCCCGCTACGAGCAGTACTTC
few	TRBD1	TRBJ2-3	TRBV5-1	CASSFGQGGDTQYF	TGCGCCAGCAGCTTCGGACAGGGGGGAGATACGCAGTATTTT
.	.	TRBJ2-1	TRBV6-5	CASRGDFYNEQFF	TGTGCCAGCAGGGGGGACTTTTACAATGAGCAGTTCTTC
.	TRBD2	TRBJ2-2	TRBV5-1	CASRVATSGAGELFF	TGCGCCAGCAGGGTAGCTACTAGCGGGGCCGGGGAGCTGTTTTTT
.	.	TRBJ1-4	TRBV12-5	CASGLGAGAYEKLFF	TGTGCTAGTGGTTTAGGAGCAGGGGCCTACGAAAAACTGTTTTTT